Sequencing of this T cell receptor (beta chain) was carried out in a study of CD8+CD57+ T cells in acquired aplastic anemia. Study-wide points: About 29 CD8+ CDR3 sequences occurred in both the patients and the controls.

Genomic DNA constituted the template upon which TCR beta VDJ and CDR3 profiling was performed. TCRdb reprocessed the reads with MiXCR, giving one entry per CDR3 protein. The profile shows about 40,000 distinct CDR3 sequences, roughly 63% of them singletons. Patients who underwent sequencing had shown CD8+CD57+ cell expansion by flow cytometry. Every patient presented with severe acquired aplastic anemia. Patient blood was sampled before any therapy had been received. This clonotype was observed at least ten times. Its cognate antigen is unknown. In germline, CDR1 is SGHTA, CDR2 FQGTGA. Trimming cost V 1 base and J 0 bases, with 8 bases left between them. This CDR3 spans 15 amino acids.

V gene TRBV7-3 combines with J gene TRBJ2-3; D unresolved. The receptor's source is a human donor with aplastic anemia. The sequencing sample was made of sorted CD4+, CD8+, or CD8+CD57+ T cells (not recorded which) from PBMCs. CDR3 DNA sequence: TGTGCCAGCAGCTTAAGGGTAACGAGCACAGATACGCAGTATTTT. Translated: CASSLRVTSTDTQYF.